Listed below are T cell receptor beta chains from one sample, sequenced in a study of pediatric ulcerative colitis. Measured with immunoSEQ multiplex PCR; TCRdb has only the in-frame clones, and not every one. This table has 30,000 or so clones, roughly 77% appearing once. Sequencing input: gut tissue. The source is a boy aged 5-17 years with mild ulcerative colitis. Both conserved end residues are part of each CDR3. The D gene is left open where the match is weak. Expanded clones get a size class; other rows say once, few or many, or leave the size out.

CDR3	DNA	size	D	V	J
CACEASGTGYLTDTQYF	TGTGCCTGCGAAGCCTCCGGGACAGGGTATCTGACAGATACGCAGTATTTT	NA	TRBD1	TRBV30	TRBJ2-3
CASSQEPRASYGYTF	TGCGCCAGCAGCCAAGAACCTCGGGCCAGCTATGGCTACACCTTC	NA	NA	TRBV4-1	TRBJ1-2
CASSPRPNYGYTF	TGCGCCAGCAGCCCACGACCTAACTATGGCTACACCTTC	NA	NA	TRBV5-1	TRBJ1-2
CAWSGFRDRRARTGANVLTF	TGTGCCTGGAGTGGGTTCCGGGACAGGAGGGCGAGGACTGGGGCCAACGTCCTGACTTTC	NA	TRBD1	TRBV30	TRBJ2-6
CASSLGSAGFGVITQYF	TGTGCCAGCAGCTTAGGTAGCGCCGGGTTCGGGGTTATTACGCAGTATTTT	NA	NA	TRBV11-3	TRBJ2-3
CASSFLGYTDTQYF	TGTGCCAGCAGCTTTTTAGGATACACAGATACGCAGTATTTT	NA	NA	TRBV5-8	TRBJ2-3
CASSFMDEQYF	TGTGCCAGCAGTTTCATGGACGAGCAGTACTTC	NA	NA	TRBV6-5	TRBJ2-7
CASSLLAGLEQYF	TGTGCCAGCAGTTTACTAGCGGGGCTCGAGCAGTACTTC	NA	TRBD2	TRBV25-1	TRBJ2-7
CASGPAGPYTYGYTF	TGTGCCAGCGGGCCTGCCGGACCATACACTTATGGCTACACCTTC	NA	NA	TRBV27	TRBJ1-2
CASSLHASYEQYF	TGTGCCAGCAGTTTACATGCCTCCTACGAGCAGTACTTC	NA	NA	TRBV27	TRBJ2-7
CASIAGSSYNEQFF	TGTGCCAGCATAGCGGGGAGCTCCTACAATGAGCAGTTCTTC	NA	TRBD2	TRBV6-1	TRBJ2-1
CAWKVLPTDTQYF	TGTGCCTGGAAGGTGCTCCCCACAGATACGCAGTATTTT	NA	NA	TRBV30	TRBJ2-3
CASSNREWGEKLFF	TGTGCCAGTAGTAACCGGGAGTGGGGTGAAAAACTGTTTTTT	NA	NA	TRBV19	TRBJ1-4
CASSQGGGHSLNYEQYF	TGCGCCAGCAGCCAAGGCGGGGGGCACAGTTTAAATTACGAGCAGTACTTC	NA	TRBD2	TRBV4-1	TRBJ2-7
CAWRRAGGFGNTIYF	TGTGCCTGGCGCAGGGCAGGGGGCTTTGGAAACACCATATATTTT	NA	TRBD1	TRBV30	TRBJ1-3
CASSETPRRGWGYTF	TGTGCCAGCAGTGAAACCCCCCGGAGGGGATGGGGCTACACCTTC	NA	NA	TRBV6-1	TRBJ1-2
CASRRGVDTEAFF	TGTGCCAGCAGACGAGGGGTGGACACTGAAGCTTTCTTT	NA	NA	TRBV13	TRBJ1-1
CAADLWGGNQPQHF	TGTGCCGCGGACCTTTGGGGTGGCAATCAGCCCCAGCATTTT	NA	NA	TRBV6-1	TRBJ1-5
CASSKTAVGGEQFF	TGTGCCAGCAGTAAGACCGCCGTGGGTGGCGAGCAGTTCTTC	few	NA	TRBV27	TRBJ2-1
CVRSSKETQYF	TGTGTCAGAAGCTCGAAAGAGACCCAGTACTTC	NA	NA	TRBV7-5	TRBJ2-5
CASSRGGADATEAFF	TGTGCCAGCAGCCGAGGGGGGGCGGATGCCACTGAAGCTTTCTTT	NA	NA	TRBV7-2	TRBJ1-1
CASSRGLTEAFF	TGTGCCAGCAGTAGGGGACTGACTGAAGCTTTCTTT	NA	NA	TRBV6-1	TRBJ1-1
CASSPAGANYGYTF	TGTGCCAGCAGTCCCGCCGGGGCAAACTATGGCTACACCTTC	once	NA	TRBV27	TRBJ1-2
CASSPWGRGDEQFF	TGTGCCAGCAGCCCGTGGGGGAGGGGGGATGAGCAGTTCTTC	NA	NA	TRBV11-3	TRBJ2-1
CASSPRLQANEKLFF	TGTGCCAGCAGCCCTCGGTTGCAGGCTAATGAAAAACTGTTTTTT	NA	NA	TRBV14	TRBJ1-4
CAWNRAFPSEQYF	TGTGCCTGGAACAGGGCTTTCCCGAGCGAGCAGTACTTC	NA	NA	TRBV30	TRBJ2-7
CASSATGLRGEKLFF	TGTGCCAGCAGCGCTACAGGGCTCCGCGGTGAAAAACTGTTTTTT	NA	NA	TRBV6-1	TRBJ1-4
CASSLRPSSYEQYF	TGTGCCAGCAGCCTACGACCGAGCTCCTACGAGCAGTACTTC	once	NA	TRBV5-4	TRBJ2-7
CASSLEGHYNEQFF	TGCGCCAGCAGCTTGGAGGGACACTACAATGAGCAGTTCTTC	NA	NA	TRBV5-1	TRBJ2-1
CASTYTPGQGRYTF	TGTGCCAGCACATACACTCCGGGACAGGGTCGCTACACCTTC	NA	TRBD1	TRBV2	TRBJ1-2
CASSFGPLGEFAYEQYF	TGTGCCAGCAGCTTTGGGCCCCTGGGGGAATTTGCCTACGAGCAGTACTTC	NA	NA	TRBV5-5	TRBJ2-7
CAWSGTGDNEQYF	TGTGCCTGGTCCGGGACAGGGGACAACGAGCAGTACTTC	once	TRBD1	TRBV30	TRBJ2-7
CASSLALDRRATTGELFF	TGTGCCAGCAGCTTGGCCTTAGACAGGAGAGCTACTACCGGGGAGCTGTTTTTT	NA	NA	TRBV5-6	TRBJ2-2
CASGTGGRNTEAFF	TGTGCCAGCGGGACAGGGGGCAGGAACACTGAAGCTTTCTTT	NA	TRBD1	TRBV6-1	TRBJ1-1
CASSQGWGNEKLFF	TGCGCCAGCAGCCAAGGATGGGGTAATGAAAAACTGTTTTTT	NA	NA	TRBV4-1	TRBJ1-4
CASSQRGQGGDEQYF	TGTGCCAGCAGCCAACGCGGACAGGGTGGCGACGAGCAGTACTTC	NA	TRBD1	TRBV4-2	TRBJ2-7
CASSEQDSLSGNTIYF	TGTGCCAGCAGTGAACAGGACAGTCTCTCTGGAAACACCATATATTTT	NA	NA	TRBV2	TRBJ1-3
CASSQTGTEAFF	TGTGCCAGCAGCCAAACGGGGACGGAAGCTTTCTTT	once	NA	TRBV7-2	TRBJ1-1
CASSKALLRVGSYNEQFF	TGTGCCAGCAGCAAAGCGCTTTTAAGGGTAGGCTCCTACAATGAGCAGTTCTTC	NA	NA	TRBV21-1	TRBJ2-1
CASSSYQGDQPQHF	TGTGCCAGCAGCTCATATCAGGGGGATCAGCCCCAGCATTTT	NA	TRBD1	TRBV5-8	TRBJ1-5
CASSWGRGDQPQHF	TGTGCCAGCAGTTGGGGCAGGGGTGATCAGCCCCAGCATTTT	NA	NA	TRBV27	TRBJ1-5
CASSLGGFYGYTF	TGTGCCAGCAGCTTGGGGGGTTTCTATGGCTACACCTTC	NA	NA	TRBV5-8	TRBJ1-2
CASDRSGANVLTF	TGTGCCAGCGATCGGTCTGGGGCCAACGTCCTGACTTTC	NA	NA	TRBV2	TRBJ2-6
CSVMDRTYGYTF	TGCAGCGTCATGGACAGGACCTATGGCTACACCTTC	few	TRBD1	TRBV29-1	TRBJ1-2
CASSDRTGLQAFF	TGTGCCAGCAGTGATAGGACAGGGCTCCAAGCTTTCTTT	NA	TRBD1	TRBV6-1	TRBJ1-1
CASSLTDTQYF	TGTGCCAGCAGCCTCACAGATACGCAGTATTTT	NA	NA	TRBV7-6	TRBJ2-3
CASSSLADTGTQYF	TGTGCCAGCAGCTCGCTAGCGGATACCGGTACCCAGTACTTC	NA	TRBD2	TRBV2	TRBJ2-5